One sample yielded the 16 T cell receptor beta chains listed below, sequenced in a study of blood T cell repertoires in COVID-19. Profiling relied on immunoSEQ multiplex PCR, and the TCRdb table lists in-frame clones only, not all of them. The sample has some 700,000 clones, about nine tenths seen once. The source material was peripheral blood. These TCRs come from a woman aged 18 to 35 with acute or convalescent COVID-19.

The rearrangement joins TRBV5-6 to TRBJ1-4, with TRBD1 matching over 9 bases. Trimming at V came to 4 bases and at J to 14 bases, leaving 6 bases not matched to a gene. Germline loops: CDR1 SGHDT, CDR2 YYEEEE. The CDR3 contains 12 residues. For the CDR3, the DNA is TGTGCCAGCAGCGAGGACAGGGGAAGTCTGTTTTTT. Translated: CASSEDRGSLFF.

This clone occurred once. The rearrangement joins TRBV5-1 to TRBJ2-7; TRBD1 agrees at 8 bases. V lost 0 bases and J lost 2; bases outside the gene matches: 4. In germline, CDR1 is SGHRS, CDR2 YFSETQ. The CDR3 has 15 amino acids. CDR3 DNA sequence: TGCGCCAGCAGCTTGGCCGGACAGGGACCCTACGAGCAGTACTTC. Translating it yields CASSLAGQGPYEQYF.

The V call is TRBV12-1, the J call TRBJ2-7; TRBD1, as called in the table, went unchecked against the DNA. TRBV12-1 is termed a pseudogene. The CDR3 is 17 amino acids. The CDR3 sequence is CASSFGALGPWRYEQYF. Written as DNA, the CDR3 is TGTGCCAGCAGCTTTGGGGCTTTGGGGCCCTGGCGCTACGAGCAGTACTTC.

The V and J genes are TRBV4-1 and TRBJ1-5, with 7 bases that match TRBD1. The CDR3 is 20 amino acids. Germline V lookup: CDR1 MGHRA, CDR2 YSYEKL. With 1 base clipped from V and 0 bases from J, the junction kept 15 bases outside the gene matches. CDR3 amino acids: CASSQGALRTGLYSNQPQHF. In nucleotides, the CDR3 is TGCGCCAGCAGCCAAGGGGCCCTTCGGACAGGCCTATATAGCAATCAGCCCCAGCATTTT.

V gene TRBV20-1 combines with J gene TRBJ2-7, with no clear D. Germline lookup yields CDR1 DFQATT and CDR2 SNEGSKA (reference sequence). The CDR3 covers 11 residues. The V end was cut by 3 bases, the J end by 3 bases, with 6 bases between. The CDR3 DNA sequence: TGCAGTGCTAGGAACAACTACGAGCAGTACTTC. Amino acids: CSARNNYEQYF.

The V and J genes are TRBV10-3 and TRBJ2-7, with TRBD2 matching over 8 bases. V trimming: 4 bases; J trimming: 2 bases; junction bases outside the gene matches: 13. Germline V gene data show CDR1 as ENHRY and CDR2 as SYGVKD. The CDR3 consists of 17 residues. The CDR3 here is CAISGVAGPQTPYEQYF. CDR3 DNA sequence: TGTGCCATCAGTGGAGTAGCGGGGCCCCAGACTCCCTACGAGCAGTACTTC.

The chain uses TRBV4-3 and TRBJ1-2; D is unclear. V lost 2 bases to trimming and J lost 6 bases, with 22 bases between them. The CDR3 contains 17 residues. CDR1 and CDR2 from the germline V gene are LGHNA and YSLEER. CDR3 residues: CASSQREGGGLTDGYTF. DNA of the CDR3: TGCGCCAGCAGCCAAAGGGAGGGTGGCGGTTTAACGGATGGCTACACCTTC.

This sequence joins TRBV7-6 and TRBJ2-5; TRBD1 agrees at 10 bases. The CDR3 has 18 residues. The germline V gene has CDR1 SGHVS and CDR2 FNYEAQ. J lost 1 base, V lost 4 bases, and 12 bases had no gene match. The CDR3 coding sequence is TGTGCCAGCAGCTCAAAATACCGGGACAGGGGTTTCCAAGAGACCCAGTACTTC. This translates into CASSSKYRDRGFQETQYF.

This clone was counted only a few times. This chain links TRBV3-1 (or the pseudogene TRBV3-2) with TRBJ1-1; D unresolved. The germline gives CDR1 LGHDT, CDR2 YNNKEL (reference sequence). Trimming cost V 0 bases and J 1 base, with 9 bases left between them. This CDR3 region has 15 residues. CDR3 loop: CASSQDWAGNTEAFF. For the CDR3, the DNA is TGTGCCAGCAGCCAAGATTGGGCGGGGAACACTGAAGCTTTCTTT.

The chain uses TRBV4-2 and TRBJ2-5, with D perhaps matching TRBD1 (6 bases). Trimming removed 4 bases from V and 5 bases from J, with 14 bases in between. The CDR3 contains 14 residues. The V gene's germline CDR1 is LGHNA and CDR2 YNFKEQ. CDR3 coding DNA: TGTGCCAGCAGCCGAGACAGGCTTTCGGAGACCCAGTACTTC. Translating it yields CASSRDRLSETQYF.

In DNA, the CDR3 is TGTGCCAGCAGTTTATTTCAGGGAAATACTGAAGCTTTCTTT. Protein product: CASSLFQGNTEAFF. The chain employs TRBV27 and TRBJ1-1; TRBD1 might be the D (5 bases). Germline CDR1 and CDR2: MNHEY and SMNVEV (reference sequence). Trimming pared 1 base from V and 5 bases from J, leaving 11 bases between. CDR3 size: 14 residues.

The V gene is TRBV30, the J gene TRBJ1-2; perhaps TRBD1 as D (5 bases). The CDR3 is made up of 14 amino acids. The V gene lost 3 bases and the J gene lost 7 bases, with 18 bases spanning the gap. Germline CDR1 reads GTSNPN; CDR2 reads SVGIG (reference sequence). The chain's CDR3 is CAWRLGGAGVGYTF. For the CDR3, the DNA is TGTGCCTGGAGGTTAGGCGGGGCAGGAGTTGGCTACACCTTC.

This chain links TRBV19 with TRBJ1-5; D call uncertain. Germline CDR1 is LNHDA and CDR2 is SQIVND (reference sequence). The CDR3 runs 16 residues. V was clipped by 1 base and J by 6 bases, with 16 bases between them. In DNA form, the CDR3 reads TGTGCCAGTAGTATAGGACCCAGCCCCGGAGCTCAGCCCCAGCATTTT. Translating it yields CASSIGPSPGAQPQHF.

CDR3 region: CASSWGQGGNQPQHF. The CDR3 region has the DNA TGTGCCAGCAGTTGGGGACAGGGGGGCAATCAGCCCCAGCATTTT. The V gene is TRBV27, the J gene TRBJ1-5; TRBD1 matches at 11 bases. The germline gives CDR1 MNHEY, CDR2 SMNVEV (reference sequence). J lost 2 bases, V lost 4 bases, and 1 base had no gene match. This CDR3 spans 15 amino acids.

The chain couples TRBV5-6 to TRBJ1-1, with 7 bases that match TRBD1. V dropped 5 bases and J dropped 4; count of bases not matched to a gene: 11. The CDR3 totals 15 residues. CDR1 and CDR2 from the germline V gene are SGHDT and YYEEEE. CDR3 region: CASRQEGAGVTEAFF. The CDR3 region has the DNA TGTGCCAGCAGACAGGAGGGGGCCGGCGTCACTGAAGCTTTCTTT.

The chain uses TRBV5-1 and TRBJ2-7; unclear D gene. Germline CDR1 and CDR2: SGHRS and YFSETQ. This CDR3 is built from 16 residues. V lost 0 bases, J lost 3 bases, and 16 bases lay in between. CDR3 sequence reads: CASSLAWPAGLYEQYF. As DNA, the CDR3 is TGCGCCAGCAGCTTGGCGTGGCCGGCTGGGCTCTACGAGCAGTACTTC.